These T cell receptor beta chains were read from a single sample in a study of shared clonotypes between healthy human individuals. Repertoires were generated with immunoSEQ multiplex PCR, while TCRdb's copy carries only in-frame clones and drops some. The table includes roughly 1,500,000 clones, around 98% detected once. The sample taken for sequencing was naive CD4+ T cells sorted from blood. These receptors all come from a man between 25 and 39 years old in good health. Each CDR3 is given with its conserved first and last residue. The order of the fields is clone size, D gene, V gene, J gene, CDR3 protein, CDR3 DNA. A D gene is named only where the DNA matches it firmly. Some rows have no size entry. The others give once, few or many, or a class for an expanded clone.

.	.	TRBV7-2	TRBJ1-1	CASSLYPRGMNTEAFF	TGTGCCAGCAGCTTATACCCCCGCGGGATGAACACTGAAGCTTTCTTT
.	.	TRBV7-2	TRBJ1-1	CASSTRGAIEAFF	TGTGCCAGCAGCACGCGCGGGGCCATTGAAGCTTTCTTT
.	.	TRBV7-9	TRBJ2-3	CASSPGVRSTDTQYF	TGTGCCAGCAGCCCGGGTGTGAGGAGCACAGATACGCAGTATTTT
.	TRBD2	TRBV27	TRBJ2-7	CASSKSLAGATLSSYEQYF	TGTGCCAGCAGTAAGTCACTAGCGGGAGCTACTCTAAGCTCCTACGAGCAGTACTTC
.	.	TRBV29-1	TRBJ1-1	CSVERGSNTEAFF	TGCAGCGTTGAGAGGGGATCAAACACTGAAGCTTTCTTT
.	TRBD2	TRBV5-5	TRBJ2-1	CASTTLAGYNEQFF	TGTGCCAGCACCACCCTAGCGGGGTACAATGAGCAGTTCTTC
.	TRBD2	TRBV5-1	TRBJ2-7	CASSPIGGREGYEQYF	TGCGCCAGCAGCCCTATTGGAGGGAGGGAAGGATACGAGCAGTACTTC
.	TRBD2	TRBV28	TRBJ2-1	CASSPTESGRGEQFF	TGTGCCAGCAGTCCTACAGAGTCCGGGAGGGGTGAGCAGTTCTTC
.	TRBD1	TRBV11-1	TRBJ1-5	CASSFGQGHNQPQHF	TGTGCCAGCAGCTTCGGACAGGGGCACAATCAGCCCCAGCATTTT
.	TRBD2	TRBV28	TRBJ2-2	CASSPGGAGTGELFF	TGTGCCAGCAGTCCGGGGGGTGCGGGCACCGGGGAGCTGTTTTTT
once	.	TRBV6-5	TRBJ2-3	CASSYKPKDTQYF	TGTGCCAGCAGTTATAAACCGAAAGATACGCAGTATTTT
.	.	TRBV5-1	TRBJ1-2	CASSLGAGLGYTF	TGCGCCAGCAGCTTGGGGGCAGGGCTTGGCTACACCTTC
.	TRBD1	TRBV7-1	TRBJ2-7	CASSWDRGIYEQYF	TGTGCCAGCAGCTGGGACAGGGGTATCTACGAGCAGTACTTC
.	.	TRBV27	TRBJ2-1	CASSRGSGNEQFF	TGTGCCAGCAGTCGTGGGAGCGGTAATGAGCAGTTCTTC
.	.	TRBV28	TRBJ2-7	CASSFVDSYEQYF	TGTGCCAGCAGTTTTGTTGACTCCTACGAGCAGTACTTC
.	TRBD2	TRBV15	TRBJ2-7	CATSRDPSGTGEQYF	TGTGCCACCAGCAGAGACCCTAGCGGGACTGGTGAGCAGTACTTC
.	TRBD2	TRBV19	TRBJ2-3	CATTRLSGRTGSTDTQYF	TGTGCCACTACCCGACTTAGCGGGAGGACGGGAAGCACAGATACGCAGTATTTT
.	TRBD2	TRBV19	TRBJ2-5	CASGSWETQYF	TGTGCTAGCGGGAGTTGGGAGACCCAGTACTTC
.	.	TRBV7-2	TRBJ2-1	CASSQEPWTTYNEQFF	TGTGCCAGCAGCCAAGAACCGTGGACAACCTACAATGAGCAGTTCTTC
.	.	TRBV10-3	TRBJ2-1	CAISESGASNNEQFF	TGTGCCATCAGTGAGTCTGGCGCTAGTAACAATGAGCAGTTCTTC
once	.	TRBV5-1	TRBJ2-1	CASSFGPLGTPYNEQFF	TGCGCCAGCAGCTTCGGCCCCCTAGGGACCCCCTACAATGAGCAGTTCTTC
.	.	TRBV18	TRBJ1-5	CASSPPGIYQPQHF	TGTGCCAGCTCACCACCCGGCATTTATCAGCCCCAGCATTTT
few	.	TRBV9	TRBJ2-7	CASSVEGSSYEQYF	TGTGCCAGCAGCGTAGAGGGGAGCTCCTACGAGCAGTACTTC
.	.	TRBV5-1	TRBJ2-7	CASSPDIPRVGEQYF	TGCGCCAGCAGCCCAGACATCCCGAGGGTCGGAGAGCAGTACTTC
once	TRBD2	TRBV4-2	TRBJ2-3	CASSQDSGRRYF	TGTGCCAGCAGCCAAGATAGCGGGAGGCGGTATTTT
.	TRBD2	TRBV9	TRBJ2-3	CASSVGVAGGTDTQYF	TGTGCCAGCAGCGTAGGAGTAGCGGGAGGAACAGATACGCAGTATTTT
.	TRBD1	TRBV5-4	TRBJ1-1	CASSLGQGFMNTEAFF	TGTGCCAGCAGCTTGGGACAGGGATTCATGAACACTGAAGCTTTCTTT
.	TRBD1	TRBV14	TRBJ2-2	CASSQEQGAANTGELFF	TGTGCCAGCAGCCAAGAGCAGGGGGCGGCGAACACCGGGGAGCTGTTTTTT
.	.	TRBV15	TRBJ1-3	CATSREVLSGNTIYF	TGTGCCACCAGCAGAGAGGTTCTCTCTGGAAACACCATATATTTT
.	.	TRBV19	TRBJ2-1	CASSISPLATYNEQFF	TGTGCCAGTAGTATCTCTCCTCTAGCGACCTACAATGAGCAGTTCTTC
.	.	TRBV7-9	TRBJ2-7	CASSPAGVLYEQYF	TGTGCCAGCAGCCCGGCAGGGGTCCTCTACGAGCAGTACTTC
.	.	TRBV5-4	TRBJ2-5	CASSSTFGGGVTQYF	TGTGCCAGCAGCTCGACGTTTGGGGGAGGAGTGACCCAGTACTTC
.	.	TRBV13	TRBJ2-7	CASSLSPAGPSSHYEQYF	TGTGCCAGCAGCTTATCCCCGGCAGGGCCCTCTTCCCACTACGAGCAGTACTTC
.	.	TRBV19	TRBJ2-7	CASSISSEQYF	TGTGCCAGTAGTATATCGTCCGAGCAGTACTTC
.	TRBD1	TRBV25-1	TRBJ1-1	CASTSTGPTRAFF	TGTGCCAGCACCTCGACAGGGCCTACTAGAGCTTTCTTT
.	TRBD2	TRBV5-1	TRBJ2-5	CASRGLAGVQETQYF	TGCGCCAGCAGAGGTCTAGCGGGAGTACAAGAGACCCAGTACTTC
.	TRBD1	TRBV15	TRBJ1-5	CATSGGDRPNQPQHF	TGTGCCACCAGCGGGGGGGACAGACCTAATCAGCCCCAGCATTTT
.	.	TRBV9	TRBJ2-3	CASSVAPTSTDTQYF	TGTGCCAGCAGCGTAGCTCCGACTAGCACAGATACGCAGTATTTT
.	.	TRBV10-1	TRBJ2-7	CASSEAGINEQYF	TGCGCCAGCAGTGAGGCAGGGATCAACGAGCAGTACTTC
.	.	TRBV25-1	TRBJ2-1	CASSDNNMAGSSYNEQFF	TGTGCCAGCAGTGATAATAACATGGCGGGATCCTCCTACAATGAGCAGTTCTTC
.	.	TRBV7-2	TRBJ2-5	CASSFRFEARRFETQYF	TGTGCCAGCAGCTTTCGCTTCGAGGCTAGACGATTCGAGACCCAGTACTTC
.	.	TRBV5-6	TRBJ2-7	CASSFFQGVPSYEQYF	TGTGCCAGCAGCTTTTTTCAGGGAGTCCCCTCCTACGAGCAGTACTTC
.	.	TRBV18	TRBJ1-1	CASSPGAWAEAFF	TGTGCCAGCTCACCAGGAGCGTGGGCTGAAGCTTTCTTT
.	.	TRBV7-2	TRBJ2-5	CASSLMDGLETQYF	TGTGCCAGCAGCTTGATGGACGGCTTGGAGACCCAGTACTTC